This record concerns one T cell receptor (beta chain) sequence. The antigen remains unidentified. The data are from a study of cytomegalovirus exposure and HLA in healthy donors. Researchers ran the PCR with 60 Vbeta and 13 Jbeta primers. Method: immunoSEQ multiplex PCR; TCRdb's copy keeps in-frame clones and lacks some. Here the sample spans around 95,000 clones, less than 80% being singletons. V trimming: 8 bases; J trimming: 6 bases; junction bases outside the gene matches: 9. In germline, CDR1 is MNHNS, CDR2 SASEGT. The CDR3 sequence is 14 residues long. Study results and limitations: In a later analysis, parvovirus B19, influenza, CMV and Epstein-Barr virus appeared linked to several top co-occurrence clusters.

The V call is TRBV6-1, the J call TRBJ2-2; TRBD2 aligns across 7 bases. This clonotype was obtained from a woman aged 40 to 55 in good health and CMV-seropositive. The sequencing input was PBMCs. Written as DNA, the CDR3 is TGTGCCAGCCGAGGAGGGGCGGGGGCCGGGGAGCTGTTTTTT. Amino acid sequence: CASRGGAGAGELFF.